The 20 T cell receptor beta chains below all came from one sample that was sequenced in a study of shared clonotypes between healthy human individuals (dated by TCRdb to 2018 to 2020). Library creation used the immunoSEQ multiplex PCR assay. TCRdb took this table from immuneACCESS and kept in-frame rearrangements with V and J called. Such tables lack part of the clones; where checked against another copy, unresolved V genes explain under half of the gap, and the rest is unexplained. In all, the sample holds about 2,100,000 clones, and roughly 91% of those were seen once. Roughly 1.7% of the sample belongs to the ten largest clones. CD8 naive samples were CD45RO-negative cells positively selected for CCR7, giving a CD45RA+CCR7+ population that excluded TemRA cells. Sequencing used naive CD8+ T cells from PBMCs. The intended sense of this specimen's cell subset or site label: CD45RA+CCR7+. All receptors derive from a man younger than 35 in good health. Some clones in this sample may be carry-over from other donors' samples.

CDR3 residues: CASSPDRGGTSYEQYF. CDR3 in DNA: TGCGCCAGCAGCCCCGACAGGGGAGGGACCTCCTACGAGCAGTACTTC. The V gene is TRBV5-1, the J gene TRBJ2-7, with D perhaps TRBD1 (8 bases). V was cut by 4 bases and J by 0 bases, with 17 bases left in between. Germline loops: CDR1 SGHRS, CDR2 YFSETQ. This CDR3 region has 16 residues.

In its sample, this clone was seen once. The V call is TRBV10-3, the J call TRBJ1-1, with D perhaps matching TRBD1 (5 bases). The CDR3 has 15 residues. Germline values: CDR1 ENHRY, CDR2 SYGVKD. Trimming cost V 3 bases and J 1 base, with 12 bases left between them. In DNA, the CDR3 is TGTGCCATCAGTGACCGGGAAGGACAGAACACTGAAGCTTTCTTT. Protein product: CAISDREGQNTEAFF.

This clone was observed a single time. The V gene is TRBV30, the J gene TRBJ1-6, with 10 bases fitting TRBD1. V lost 1 base, J lost 10 bases, and 4 bases stayed unmatched. This CDR3 is built from 14 residues. Germline assignment: CDR1 GTSNPN and CDR2 SVGIG (reference sequence). The CDR3 DNA reads TGTGCCTGGAGTGCCGGGACAGGGGTGTCACCCCTCCACTTT. Translation gives CAWSAGTGVSPLHF.

The rearrangement uses TRBV11-2 and TRBJ2-1, with a possible D match to TRBD1 (5 bases). Deletions cut 7 bases from V and 2 bases from J, with 12 bases between. The CDR3 has 14 amino acids. The germline CDR1 and CDR2 sequences are SGHAT and FQNNGV. CDR3 loop: CASTNLGPYNEQFF. CDR3 bases: TGTGCCAGCACCAACTTGGGGCCCTACAATGAGCAGTTCTTC.

This clone appeared a single time. The rearrangement links TRBV7-6 to TRBJ2-1, with 11 nucleotides matching TRBD2. Trimming cost V 5 bases and J 1 base; bases outside gene matches: 4. Germline lookup yields CDR1 SGHVS and CDR2 FNYEAQ. CDR3 length: 16 residues. The CDR3 loop reads CASSLVAGGSYNEQFF. DNA for the CDR3: TGTGCCAGCAGCCTCGTAGCGGGAGGGTCCTACAATGAGCAGTTCTTC.

The chain couples TRBV5-1 to TRBJ2-6; the D gene is possibly TRBD2 (6 bases). CDR3 size: 16 residues. CDR1 is SGHRS, CDR2 YFSETQ, per germline. V lost 6 bases to trimming and J lost 2 bases, with 15 bases between them. The CDR3 region is CASTVREVPGANVLTF. CDR3 nucleotide sequence: TGCGCCAGCACCGTCAGGGAGGTCCCTGGGGCCAACGTCCTGACTTTC.

V and J are TRBV7-9 and TRBJ2-7; the match to TRBD2 covers 7 bases. J was trimmed by 5 bases and V by 5 bases; bases with no gene match: 12. CDR1 and CDR2 (germline): SEHNR, FQNEAQ (reference sequence). The CDR3 is made up of 15 amino acids. The CDR3 DNA is TGTGCCAGCAGCGGGTCCGGGGGAGGGCCTCACGAGCAGTACTTC. Protein sequence: CASSGSGGGPHEQYF.

This clone was seen just once. This chain links TRBV19 with TRBJ1-2; D might be TRBD1 (5 bases). V was pared by 8 bases and J by 8 bases, with 15 bases between. The CDR3 is 12 amino acids. Germline CDR1 LNHDA, CDR2 SQIVND (reference sequence). Written as DNA, the CDR3 is TGTGCCAGTGGCGTGGGGGTCTCCGGCTACACCTTC. The encoded protein is CASGVGVSGYTF. The full variable domain, its missing parts supplied by reference TRBV19 and TRBJ1-2, is DGGITQSPKYLFRKEGQNVTLSCEQNLNHDAMYWYRQDPGQGLRLIYYSQIVNDFQKGDIAEGYSVSREKKESFPLTVTSAQKNPTAFYLCASGVGVSGYTFGSGTRLTVV.

This chain links TRBV11-2 with TRBJ1-3; D is uncertain. V lost 1 base and J 3 bases, leaving 10 bases between the germline ends. Looked up from germline, CDR1 is SGHAT and CDR2 is FQNNGV. This CDR3 is 15 amino acids long. CDR3 protein: CASSLGFGGGNTIYF. DNA for the CDR3: TGTGCCAGCAGCTTAGGTTTCGGCGGTGGAAACACCATATATTTT.

As for this clone: This CDR3 is also generated by other DNA sequences in the sample. The V gene is TRBV28, the J gene TRBJ1-3; D remains unclear. This CDR3 has 13 residues. The V end was cut by 3 bases, the J end by 1 base, with 4 bases between. Per germline, CDR1 MDHEN and CDR2 SYDVKM. CDR3 residues: CASSFVSGNTIYF. CDR3 nucleotide sequence: TGTGCCAGCAGTTTTGTATCTGGAAACACCATATATTTT.

V usage is TRBV30 and J usage is TRBJ2-6; maybe TRBD2 (5 bases). Germline V gene data show CDR1 as GTSNPN and CDR2 as SVGIG (reference sequence). V was shortened by 0 bases and J by 1 base, with 13 bases between the two germline ends. The CDR3 spans 17 residues. CDR3 sequence: CAWSVGVLGSGANVLTF. The CDR3 bases are TGTGCCTGGAGTGTGGGAGTTTTGGGTTCTGGGGCCAACGTCCTGACTTTC.

The chain carries TRBV2 and TRBJ1-5, with unresolved D. The CDR3 spans 15 residues. Germline loops: CDR1 SNHLY, CDR2 FYNNEI. V lost 6 bases and J lost 1, with 13 bases in between. For the CDR3, the DNA is TGTGCCAGCAGCACCCAGCCGGCAAGCAATCAGCCCCAGCATTTT. Protein product: CASSTQPASNQPQHF.

The rearrangement joins TRBV5-4 to TRBJ1-1, with 11 bases fitting TRBD1. This CDR3 comprises 11 residues. The V segment lost 4 bases and the J segment 11 bases; nucleotides outside the gene matches: 1. Per germline, CDR1 SGHNT and CDR2 YYREEE (reference sequence). CDR3 residues: CASSGTGGAFF. CDR3 DNA: TGTGCCAGCAGCGGGACAGGGGGGGCTTTCTTT. The entire variable domain, with the rest obtained from reference TRBV5-4 and TRBJ1-1, is as follows: ETGVTQSPTHLIKTRGQQVTLRCSSQSGHNTVSWYQQALGQGPQFIFQYYREEENGRGNFPPRFSGLQFPNYSSELNVNALELDDSALYLCASSGTGGAFFGQGTRLTVV.

This chain links TRBV27 with TRBJ2-3, with D maybe TRBD1 (7 bases). V lost 5 bases and J 2 bases, leaving 14 bases between the germline ends. The CDR3 sequence is 15 residues long. Germline-derived CDR1 and CDR2 are MNHEY and SMNVEV (reference sequence). The CDR3, as DNA: TGTGCCAGCAGTACAGGGGAGGTACCCACAGATACGCAGTATTTT. The encoded protein is CASSTGEVPTDTQYF.

The chain is built from TRBV13 and TRBJ2-6; D is undetermined. The ends were cut back, 3 bases at V and 2 bases at J, with 11 bases in the middle. The CDR3 runs to 16 residues. The germline V gene has CDR1 PRHDT and CDR2 FYEKMQ (reference sequence). In DNA form, the CDR3 reads TGTGCCAGCAGCTTCCCCCTGGGCACTGGGGCCAACGTCCTGACTTTC. This sequence encodes CASSFPLGTGANVLTF.

V and J are TRBV4-2 and TRBJ1-2, with 7 bases fitting TRBD1. Germline assignment: CDR1 LGHNA and CDR2 YNFKEQ. The CDR3 consists of 13 residues. V lost 0 bases and J lost 6; bases outside the gene matches: 1. Here the CDR3 DNA reads TGTGCCAGCAGCCAAGACAGGGGGGATGGCTACACCTTC. Translating it yields CASSQDRGDGYTF.

The chain uses TRBV28 and TRBJ2-1; D is uncertain. The germline V and J ends were trimmed by 5 bases and 10 bases, with 15 bases remaining between them. The CDR3 is made up of 13 amino acids. The V gene's germline CDR1 is MDHEN and CDR2 SYDVKM. In DNA, the CDR3 is TGTGCCAGCAGTCTCGGGCATGCGGTCGAGCAGTTCTTC. Encoded protein: CASSLGHAVEQFF. Looking up the rest from reference TRBV28 and TRBJ2-1 gives the full variable domain: DVKVTQSSRYLVKRTGEKVFLECVQDMDHENMFWYRQDPGLGLRLIYFSYDVKMKEKGDIPEGYSVSREKKERFSLILESASTNQTSMYLCASSLGHAVEQFFGPGTRLTVL.

The chain combines TRBV9 with TRBJ1-3, with D possibly being TRBD1 (6 bases). Germline CDR1 SGDLS, CDR2 YYNGEE. This CDR3 has 14 residues. Trimming shortened V by 4 bases and J by 4 bases, and 12 bases separated the two germline ends. CDR3 region: CASSQGSSGNTIYF. Written as DNA, the CDR3 is TGTGCCAGCAGCCAGGGGAGCTCGGGAAACACCATATATTTT.

The V call is TRBV7-9, the J call TRBJ2-1; the D gene is possibly TRBD2 (6 bases). V lost 5 bases, J lost 3 bases, and 20 bases lay in between. The length of the CDR3 is 17 residues. From germline, CDR1 is SEHNR and CDR2 FQNEAQ (reference sequence). The DNA of the CDR3 is TGTGCCAGCAGCCGAGTAGAGGGACTTCGCCACTACAATGAGCAGTTCTTC. As protein: CASSRVEGLRHYNEQFF. Based on the CDR3 plus reference TRBV7-9 and TRBJ2-1, the full variable domain is DTGVSQNPRHKITKRGQNVTFRCDPISEHNRLYWYRQTLGQGPEFLTYFQNEAQLEKSRLLSDRFSAERPKGSFSTLEIQRTEQGDSAMYLCASSRVEGLRHYNEQFFGPGTRLTVL.

The rearrangement joins TRBV6-1 to TRBJ2-1; 7 nucleotides align to TRBD2. The germline V gene encodes CDR1 MNHNS and CDR2 SASEGT. The CDR3 sequence is 14 residues long. J gave up 6 bases and V 8 bases, and 10 bases lay outside the gene matches. The CDR3 DNA sequence: TGTGCCAGCGGGGGGGACTCTCAGCGCAATGAGCAGTTCTTC. This sequence encodes CASGGDSQRNEQFF.